Listed below are T cell receptor beta chains from one sample, sequenced in a study of CD8+CD57+ T cells in acquired aplastic anemia. TCRdb reanalysed the reads using MiXCR and keeps one entry per CDR3 protein. The sample lists approximately 170,000 distinct CDR3 sequences; roughly 45% were seen once. Material: sorted CD4+, CD8+, or CD8+CD57+ T cells (not recorded which) from PBMCs. These TCRs come from a human donor with aplastic anemia. Each CDR3 is given with its conserved first and last residue. The D gene is left open where the match is weak. A clone size is listed for some rows: how often the clone was seen (once, few, many), or a class if it is expanded.

v_call	j_call	d_call	clone_size	cdr3_nt	cdr3_aa
TRBV7-8	TRBJ1-6	.	.	TGTGCCAGTGGTCCCAGCTATTCACCCCTCCACTTT	CASGPSYSPLHF
TRBV7-2	TRBJ1-1	TRBD1	.	TGTGCCAGCAGCTTGCAGGGGGCGCATACTGAAGCTTTCTTT	CASSLQGAHTEAFF
TRBV20-1	TRBJ1-1	.	.	TGCAGTGCGAGACATGGGAATGAGAACACTGAAGCTTTCTTT	CSARHGNENTEAFF
TRBV19	TRBJ2-1	.	.	TGTGCCAGTAGTTCGGACAAGTTCTCCTACAATGAGCAGTTCTTC	CASSSDKFSYNEQFF
TRBV7-8	TRBJ2-6	.	.	TGTGCCAGCACCGCCGTTCGGAGCTCTGGGGCCAACGTCCTGACTTTC	CASTAVRSSGANVLTF
TRBV19	TRBJ1-1	TRBD1	many	TGTGCCACCAGAGACAGGGTTACTGAAGCTTTCTTT	CATRDRVTEAFF
TRBV13	TRBJ2-3	TRBD2	many	TGTGCCAGCAGCGGGTCGGGAGGGCCTTATACGCAGTATTTT	CASSGSGGPYTQYF
TRBV29-1	TRBJ2-3	TRBD1	.	TGCAGCGTAGGACAGGCTAGCACAGATACGCAGTATTTT	CSVGQASTDTQYF
TRBV10-3	TRBJ2-1	TRBD2	.	TGTGCCATCAGAACTAGCGGGGGGGCCCAAGAGCAGTTCTTC	CAIRTSGGAQEQFF
TRBV12-3/TRBV12-4	TRBJ2-1	.	many	TGTGCCAGCAGTTTAATTGGCACCAATGAGCAGTTCTTC	CASSLIGTNEQFF
TRBV11-2	TRBJ2-1	TRBD2	many	TGTGCCAGCAGAAGGACTAGCGGGAGGGGGAGCTCCTACAATGAGCAGTTCTTC	CASRRTSGRGSSYNEQFF
TRBV12-3/TRBV12-4	TRBJ2-5	.	many	TGTGCCAGCAGTTTCGGGGGAAGAGAGACCCAGTACTTC	CASSFGGRETQYF
TRBV4-3	TRBJ2-5	.	many	TGCGCCAGCAGCCAAGATGAGGGGCGGGGTAAGACCCAGTACTTC	CASSQDEGRGKTQYF
TRBV12-3/TRBV12-4	TRBJ1-6	.	many	TGTGCCAGCAGAGCAGGGCGCTCTTATTCACCCCTCCACTTT	CASRAGRSYSPLHF
TRBV4-1	TRBJ1-2	.	.	TGCGCCAGCAGCCAAGTAGGTGGTGGCTACACCTTC	CASSQVGGGYTF
TRBV6-1	TRBJ2-7	.	.	TGTGCCAGCAGCAAAGTGCATGGGTCAGTTCTCTCCTACGAGCAGTACTTC	CASSKVHGSVLSYEQYF
TRBV6-5	TRBJ1-2	TRBD1	.	TGTGCCAGCAGTTACTCGGGCGGGACAGGGGATGGCTACACCTTC	CASSYSGGTGDGYTF
TRBV24-1	TRBJ1-1	.	.	TGTGCCACCAGTGATTTCGGATTCACTGAAGCTTTCTTT	CATSDFGFTEAFF